Following are 20 T cell receptor beta chains from one sample sequenced in a study of T cells in Graves' hyperthyroidism and ophthalmopathy. It was RNA transcripts that yielded the amplified TCR beta CDR3 regions. In the first-round RT-PCR of the TCR CDR3, the HTBI primer set was used. One entry per CDR3 protein, called by TCRdb with MiXCR from the multiplex PCR reads. The table shows under 300,000 distinct CDR3 sequences, with roughly 15% occurring only once. The sample consisted of blood. These receptors were taken from a woman between 45 and 65 years old with Graves' hyperthyroidism that later progressed to Graves' ophthalmopathy.

This clonotype was counted at least ten times. The V call is TRBV5-5, the J call TRBJ1-3; D remains ambiguous. Trimming took 5 bases from V and 4 from J, leaving 13 bases between them. The CDR3 length is 14 residues. Germline V gene lookup returns CDR1 SGHKS and CDR2 YYEKEE (reference sequence). The CDR3 loop reads CASRVTGSGNTIYF. Written as DNA, the CDR3 is TGTGCCAGCAGGGTGACGGGGTCCGGAAACACCATATATTTT. Based on the CDR3 plus reference TRBV5-5 and TRBJ1-3, the full variable domain is DAGVTQSPTHLIKTRGQQVTLRCSPISGHKSVSWYQQVLGQGPQFIFQYYEKEERGRGNFPDRFSARQFPNYSSELNVNALLLGDSALYLCASRVTGSGNTIYFGEGSWLTVV.

A few counts support this clonotype. The genes are TRBV20-1 and TRBJ1-1; TRBD1 aligns across 10 bases. Germline loops: CDR1 DFQATT, CDR2 SNEGSKA (reference sequence). The CDR3 extends over 14 amino acids. The trim removed 6 bases at V and 0 bases at J, leaving 4 bases unmatched. The CDR3 DNA follows: TGCAGTGCGCCGGACAGGGGGGTGAACACTGAAGCTTTCTTT. Residues: CSAPDRGVNTEAFF.

The chain links TRBV24-1 to TRBJ2-3; tentatively, D is TRBD2 (6 bases). The V end was cut by 3 bases, the J end by 0 bases, with 9 bases between. The CDR3 runs to 15 residues. CDR1 is KGHDR and CDR2 is SFDVKD in the germline V gene. For the CDR3, the DNA is TGTGCCACCAGTGATGCTAGCGATAGCACAGATACGCAGTATTTT. This sequence encodes CATSDASDSTDTQYF.

The table lists this clonotype with many counts. The chain has TRBV7-6 and TRBJ1-2; 7 bases are a match to TRBD1. V dropped 5 bases and J dropped 4; count of bases not matched to a gene: 4. There are 13 residues in the CDR3. Per the germline V gene, CDR1 is SGHVS and CDR2 is FNYEAQ. The CDR3 DNA is TGTGCCAGCAGCACGACAGGGACCTATGGCTACACCTTC. This translates into CASSTTGTYGYTF.

This clonotype showed up just a few times. Possible read error: a much larger clone is one base away. The chain couples TRBV20-1 to TRBJ2-1, with 13 bases that match TRBD2. From germline, CDR1 is DFQATT and CDR2 SNEGSKA (reference sequence). V dropped 5 bases and J dropped 5; count of bases not matched to a gene: 12. The CDR3 has 17 amino acids. This CDR3 reads CSAPQTSGRHPNNEQFF. DNA for the CDR3: TGCAGTGCTCCCCAGACTAGCGGGAGGCACCCGAACAATGAGCAGTTCTTC.

This clonotype was observed many times. J is TRBJ2-3 and V is TRBV7-8; D unclear. Germline V gene sequence: CDR1 SGHVS, CDR2 FQNEAQ. The CDR3 is made up of 13 amino acids. V lost 5 bases and J lost 1, with 7 bases in between. As DNA, the CDR3 is TGTGCCAGCAGCAAGGAGCGCACAGATACGCAGTATTTT. Translation: CASSKERTDTQYF.

The J gene is TRBJ2-3, the V gene TRBV30, with TRBD2 matching 9 bases. CDR3 size: 14 residues. The J segment lost 8 bases and the V segment lost 0 bases, leaving 6 bases of the junction unmatched. CDR1 and CDR2 from the germline V gene are GTSNPN and SVGIG (reference sequence). In DNA, the CDR3 is TGTGCCTGGAGTGTGCGGGAGGGGGTTACTACGCAGTATTTT. It is translated as CAWSVREGVTTQYF.

This clonotype was recorded many times. V usage is TRBV2 and J usage is TRBJ2-4; maybe TRBD2 (6 bases). Germline loops: CDR1 SNHLY, CDR2 FYNNEI. The CDR3 totals 16 residues. V was trimmed by 8 bases and J by 0 bases, leaving 17 bases between them. CDR3: CASLGPGGKAKNIQYF. The DNA of the CDR3 is TGTGCCAGCCTGGGACCCGGGGGTAAAGCCAAAAACATTCAGTACTTC.

This clonotype was detected ten times or more. The chain recombines TRBV20-1 with TRBJ2-7, with TRBD2 matching 11 bases. CDR1 and CDR2 (germline): DFQATT, SNEGSKA (reference sequence). With 5 bases clipped from V and 2 bases from J, the junction kept 8 bases outside the gene matches. CDR3 length equals 15 residues. CDR3 DNA sequence: TGCAGTGCTGGATTACTAGCGGGAGCTCCCTACGAGCAGTACTTC. Amino acid sequence: CSAGLLAGAPYEQYF.

This clonotype occurred many times. The chain carries TRBV28 and TRBJ2-3; possible D gene TRBD2, 5 bases. Germline-derived CDR1 and CDR2 are MDHEN and SYDVKM. The V and J ends lost 3 bases and 2 bases respectively, with 27 bases between them. This CDR3 spans 20 amino acids. The CDR3 reads CASSFSTFGEPKVNTDTQYF. The CDR3 DNA reads as TGTGCCAGCAGTTTTAGTACCTTTGGGGAGCCCAAGGTGAACACAGATACGCAGTATTTT.

This clonotype appeared many times. The chain is built from TRBV20-1 and TRBJ2-7; TRBD1 aligns across 7 bases. CDR3 length: 13 residues. The germline CDR1 and CDR2 sequences are DFQATT and SNEGSKA (reference sequence). V shed 2 bases, J shed 3 bases, and the junction held 4 bases outside the gene matches. CDR3 loop: CSARRDSNYEQYF. The CDR3 DNA follows: TGCAGTGCTAGACGGGACAGCAACTACGAGCAGTACTTC.

This clonotype was counted at least ten times. The chain carries TRBV20-1 and TRBJ1-1, with 7 bases aligning to TRBD1. Germline V gene data show CDR1 as DFQATT and CDR2 as SNEGSKA (reference sequence). The CDR3 spans 13 residues. The ends lost 6 bases at V and 7 bases at J; junction bases unmatched: 11. CDR3 sequence reads: CSANADRHYEAFF. CDR3 DNA sequence: TGCAGTGCAAATGCGGACAGGCATTATGAAGCTTTCTTT.

This clonotype was seen at least ten times. The chain carries TRBV3-1 and TRBJ2-1, with D perhaps being TRBD1 or TRBD2 (5 bases each). The germline V gene has CDR1 LGHDT and CDR2 YNNKEL (reference sequence). This CDR3 is 15 amino acids long. Trimming left V 4 bases short and J 7 bases short, with 17 bases between. CDR3 sequence (DNA): TGTGCCAGCAGCCGAGGGGCGGGTGGAAAAAATGAGCAGTTCTTC. This translates into CASSRGAGGKNEQFF.

In this sample, this clonotype turned up many times. The gene calls are TRBV29-1 and TRBJ1-5; D not certain. Germline CDR1 is SQVTM and CDR2 is ANQGSEA. Trimming cost V 4 bases and J 2 bases, with 18 bases left between them. The CDR3 is made up of 16 amino acids. CDR3 sequence reads: CSVVLDLVGGNQPQHF. The CDR3 DNA follows: TGCAGCGTTGTGCTTGACCTCGTCGGGGGCAATCAGCCCCAGCATTTT.

This clonotype has a count of ten or more. This chain links TRBV11-2 with TRBJ1-6; D not certain. Germline loops: CDR1 SGHAT, CDR2 FQNNGV. This CDR3 is 14 amino acids long. V lost 4 bases to trimming and J lost 7 bases, with 11 bases between them. The CDR3 reads CASSYRPANSPLHF. CDR3 DNA: TGTGCCAGCAGCTATCGACCGGCAAATTCACCCCTCCACTTT. Supplemented by reference TRBV11-2 and TRBJ1-6, the full variable domain reads EAGVAQSPRYKIIEKRQSVAFWCNPISGHATLYWYQQILGQGPKLLIQFQNNGVVDDSQLPKDRFSAERLKGVDSTLKIQPAKLEDSAVYLCASSYRPANSPLHFGNGTRLTVT.

V gene TRBV19 combines with J gene TRBJ2-3, with 9 bases aligning to TRBD2. Germline loops: CDR1 LNHDA, CDR2 SQIVND (reference sequence). With V trimmed by 9 bases and J by 3 bases, 7 bases remained unmatched. The CDR3 consists of 14 residues. The CDR3 DNA reads TGTGCCAGGGGTAGGACTAGCGTTACAGATACGCAGTATTTT. Its protein product is CARGRTSVTDTQYF.

Many counts were recorded for this clonotype. The chain has TRBV2 and TRBJ2-1; TRBD2 matches at 9 bases. In germline, CDR1 is SNHLY, CDR2 FYNNEI. The CDR3 covers 15 residues. Trimming at V came to 7 bases and at J to 7 bases, leaving 11 bases not matched to a gene. The CDR3 DNA reads as TGTGCCAGCATTCCCGGTAGCGGGAGTTTAAATGAGCAGTTCTTC. Amino acids: CASIPGSGSLNEQFF.

This clonotype was observed many times. The chain has TRBV20-1 and TRBJ1-1; no reliable D call. V lost 4 bases, J lost 3 bases, and 6 bases lay in between. The CDR3 spans 11 residues. Germline assignment: CDR1 DFQATT and CDR2 SNEGSKA (reference sequence). CDR3 bases: TGCAGTGCTACCCTAGACACTGAAGCTTTCTTT. Translating it yields CSATLDTEAFF.

V and J are TRBV5-8 and TRBJ2-7; 9 nucleotides match TRBD2. CDR1 and CDR2 (germline): SGHTS, YDEGEE. This CDR3 has 19 residues. With V trimmed by 4 bases and J by 0 bases, 17 bases remained unmatched. CDR3 protein: CASSPRGRAGGLSSYEQYF. The DNA for the CDR3 is TGTGCCAGCAGCCCCCGCGGCCGGGCGGGAGGGCTTAGCTCCTACGAGCAGTACTTC.

This clonotype appeared many times. The chain carries TRBV5-1 and TRBJ2-3, with D possibly matching TRBD2 (6 bases). The ends were cut back, 5 bases at V and 10 bases at J, with 20 bases in the middle. Germline lookup yields CDR1 SGHRS and CDR2 YFSETQ. The CDR3 is 14 residues long. The CDR3 is CASSSQGGDDPQYF. DNA of the CDR3: TGCGCCAGCAGTTCCCAGGGCGGGGATGACCCGCAGTATTTT.